Listed below are T cell receptor beta chains from one sample, sequenced in a study of cytotoxic CD8 clonotypes in ibrutinib-treated CLL. Produced via immunoSEQ multiplex PCR; TCRdb's table is partial and in-frame only. The repertoire has fewer than 30,000 clones, 69% of them found once; the top ten carry 51%. The specimen comprised PBMCs, sampled at disease progression, from a patient treated with ibrutinib. All receptors derive from a human donor with chronic lymphocytic leukemia. Both conserved end residues are part of each CDR3. The D gene is left open where the match is weak.

d_call	j_call	v_call	cdr3_aa
.	TRBJ1-3	TRBV7-9	CASSLDRPFSGNTIYF
.	TRBJ1-3	TRBV15	CATSSDRRNTIYF
.	TRBJ1-4	TRBV2	CASSGWQGKSFEKLFF
.	TRBJ2-5	TRBV11-2	CASSPPLQGRKRETQYF
.	TRBJ1-4	TRBV18	CASSPKGGRQTNEKLFF
.	TRBJ2-7	TRBV5-1	CASSLISFGEQYF
TRBD1	TRBJ1-2	TRBV18	CASSPGQGGGYTF
.	TRBJ1-5	TRBV19	CATSVQGQDQPQHF
.	TRBJ1-1	TRBV5-1	CASSLDGDLEAFF
.	TRBJ1-1	TRBV9	CASSVAGGYEAFF
.	TRBJ1-2	TRBV6-5	CASSYPGNGYTF
.	TRBJ2-7	TRBV11-2	CASSLVSTGEQYF
TRBD2	TRBJ2-7	TRBV29-1	CSVEDLGTGTSGGQYEQYF